The 4 T cell receptor beta chains below were found in one sample sequenced in a study of T cell clusters in autoimmune cytopenias. Each sample's input was approximately 0.25 ug genomic DNA, 35,000 to 40,000 genome equivalents. TRB rearrangements were amplified by touch-down multiplex PCR with mixed TRB-A/B primers. With the multiplex PCR reads reprocessed, TCRdb shows one record per CDR3 protein and no DNA. The sample table includes 11,000 or so distinct CDR3 sequences. The same data also went into a second study, on T cell repertoires in aging, cancer and after chemotherapy.

The sequenced sample consisted of peripheral blood. The receptors stem from a human donor in good health.

Judged by frequency, this clonotype is medium-sized. The rearrangement links TRBV11-1 to TRBJ2-7; TCRdb proposes TRBD1, but this gene call is untestable without DNA. The CDR3 is made up of 15 amino acids. Germline CDR1 reads SGHAT; CDR2 reads FQDESV (reference sequence). The CDR3 protein is CASSLALTGGYEQYF.

The rearrangement joins TRBV12-3 or TRBV12-4 to TRBJ1-6. This CDR3 comprises 16 residues. The CDR3 loop is CASRRDRAVYNSPLHF.

This clonotype ranks as medium-sized in terms of frequency. The CDR3 here is CASSPDSLAKNIQYF. The chain recombines TRBV11-3 with TRBJ2-4; TCRdb's D call of TRBD1 is untestable without DNA. Germline assignment: CDR1 SGHNT and CDR2 YENEEA. This CDR3 is 15 amino acids long. The full variable domain, in which reference TRBV11-3 and TRBJ2-4 provide the parts outside the CDR3, is EAGVVQSPRYKIIEKKQPVAFWCNPISGHNTLYWYLQNLGQGPELLIRYENEEAVDDSQLPKDRFSAERLKGVDSTLKIQPAELGDSAVYLCASSPDSLAKNIQYFGAGTRLSVL.

The chain employs TRBV6-5 and TRBJ2-2; the D call of TRBD1 rests on TCRdb alone, since no DNA is present to check it. CDR1 is MNHEY, CDR2 SVGAGI, per germline. CDR3 size: 16 residues. The CDR3 sequence is CASSYLGTGIAGELFF.